Listed below are T cell receptor beta chains from one sample, sequenced in a study of T-cell memory formation after mild COVID-19. Each CDR3 protein gets one entry after TCRdb re-called the 5' RACE reads with MiXCR. The table records 350,000 to 400,000 distinct CDR3 sequences, around 21% of them present only once. Input material: PBMCs or a T cell subset sorted from them (not recorded which). The receptors originated from an adult woman who had mild COVID-19 (a few samples of this study predate the infection). Cell type and time point are not known. Both conserved end residues are part of each CDR3. D genes are given only for firm matches. Clone sizes are given selectively: once, few, many, or a class where the clone is expanded.

TRBJ2-5	TRBV6-5	-	-	CASSYGGGKETQYF	TGTGCCAGCAGTTACGGGGGCGGGAAAGAGACCCAGTACTTC
TRBJ2-1	TRBV4-2	TRBD2	-	CASSRARLAGGDNMVNEQFF	TGTGCCAGCAGCCGGGCTAGGCTAGCGGGTGGGGATAATATGGTCAATGAGCAGTTCTTC
TRBJ2-7	TRBV6-6	-	many	CASIGSGQNYEQYF	TGTGCCAGCATCGGGTCGGGACAAAACTACGAGCAGTACTTC
TRBJ2-7	TRBV6-8	-	many	CASSRPRGSYEQYF	TGTGCCAGCAGTCGCCCTCGAGGGTCCTACGAGCAGTACTTC
TRBJ2-1	TRBV9	TRBD1	few	CASRASPGTVNPNEQFF	TGTGCCAGCAGAGCCTCACCCGGGACAGTCAATCCCAATGAGCAGTTCTTC
TRBJ2-3	TRBV29-1	-	-	CSVVSDGTDTQYF	TGCAGCGTTGTGAGCGACGGCACAGATACGCAGTATTTT
TRBJ1-1	TRBV6-5	-	-	CASRPGSDNTEAFF	TGTGCCAGCAGACCCGGGTCAGATAACACTGAAGCTTTCTTT
TRBJ2-7	TRBV5-1	TRBD1	few	CASSFRQGKDEQYF	TGCGCCAGCAGTTTCCGACAGGGTAAGGACGAGCAGTACTTC
TRBJ2-7	TRBV7-9	TRBD2	few	CASSLFRGGDEQYF	TGTGCCAGCAGCTTATTCCGCGGGGGGGACGAGCAGTACTTC
TRBJ2-3	TRBV5-1	TRBD2	-	CASSVAGGPTDTQYF	TGCGCCAGCAGCGTAGCGGGAGGGCCGACAGATACGCAGTATTTT
TRBJ2-1	TRBV7-8	TRBD2	-	CASSPHSGGAFNEQFF	TGTGCCAGCAGCCCTCATAGCGGGGGGGCATTTAATGAGCAGTTCTTC
TRBJ2-7	TRBV4-2	-	-	CASSPFGTSVTEQYF	TGTGCCAGCAGCCCCTTCGGGACCTCGGTTACCGAGCAGTACTTC
TRBJ2-3	TRBV21-1	-	-	CASSKAEGGRHFTDTQYF	TGTGCCAGCAGCAAAGCGGAGGGGGGGAGACACTTCACAGATACGCAGTATTTT
TRBJ1-1	TRBV7-3	-	few	CASSLSARAEAFF	TGTGCCAGCAGCTTAAGTGCCCGGGCTGAAGCTTTCTTT
TRBJ2-2	TRBV7-9	TRBD1	few	CASQRQGDTGELFF	TGTGCCAGCCAAAGACAGGGGGACACCGGGGAGCTGTTTTTT
TRBJ2-1	TRBV6-1	TRBD1	-	CASRPRQGALNEQFF	TGTGCCAGCAGGCCCCGGCAGGGGGCTCTGAATGAGCAGTTCTTC